What follows is one T cell receptor beta chain and its context. The antigen it recognizes is unknown. There are no base qualities to consult, and no much larger clone falls within one base. For sequencing of the TCRbeta CDR3 region, genomic DNA was extracted from the sorted cells. The immunoSEQ Assay was used to sequence the TCRbeta CDR3 regions. Not all clones reach the TCRdb copy of this immuneACCESS table, which keeps in-frame sequences only. Checked studies attribute under half of the gap to unresolved V genes and leave the rest unexplained. The sample contains nearly 80,000 clones, approximately 85% of them found a single time. Under 4% of the sample is held by the ten biggest clonotypes. The germline V gene specifies KGHSH as CDR1 and LQKENI as CDR2. Taken from cysteine to phenylalanine, the CDR3 has 13 residues. The DNA shown is the 39-base CDR3, in frame from base 1. The data originate from a study of OX40 agonist ivuxolimab in advanced cancers. As for the study more broadly: Ivuxolimab was an agonistic, fully human IgG2 monoclonal antibody directed against OX40 (CD134), a costimulatory receptor. Intravenous ivuxolimab was administered to patients every 2 weeks at six dose levels: 0.01, 0.1, 0.3, 1.5, 3 and 10 mg/kg. Among the 50 to 55 dose-escalation patients, approximately 20 had hepatocellular carcinoma, 15 or so melanoma, 9 renal cell carcinoma and 9 head and neck cancer. The dose-escalation cohort was approximately 83% male with a mean age of around 64 years, ranging from roughly 20 to 80. Prior anti-PD-1, anti-PD-L1 or anti-CTLA-4 therapy was permitted, and approximately 40% of dose-escalation patients had received checkpoint inhibitors. Three dose-escalation patients achieved partial responses, one with hepatocellular carcinoma and two with cutaneous melanoma. Peripheral TCRbeta sequencing was intended to test whether TCR sequence diversity was altered and clonal T-cell expansion was caused by ivuxolimab. The paper covers the monotherapy dose-escalation part of the phase I ivuxolimab trial, which included N ≈ 50 patients.

Results and caveats for the whole study, not just this receptor: The antigen specificity of the clonally expanded peripheral T cells was not determined. In the 0.1-3.0 mg/kg groups, partial responders were among the patients with the lowest normalized peripheral clonal expansion, particularly in CD8+ T cells. After ivuxolimab, more expanded clones were found on average in CD8+ T cells than in CD4+ T cells. Low levels of normalized T-cell clonal expansion were also seen in some patients who did not respond. At doses from 0.1 to 3.0 mg/kg, clonal expansion was seen in both CD4+ and CD8+ blood T cells between baseline and week 6.

Patients with autoimmune disease history or receiving systemic immunosuppression were excluded from the trial. Peripheral blood for TCR sequencing was drawn from every dose cohort at baseline, at cycle 4 day 1 and at cycle 7 day 1. Samples were obtained from an open-label, multicenter, first-in-human phase I dose-escalation trial of ivuxolimab. Adults with locally advanced or metastatic melanoma, renal cell, hepatocellular, or head and neck squamous cell carcinoma were enrolled in the trial. Before TCR sequencing, CD4+ and CD8+ T cells were separately sorted from peripheral blood. The rearrangement joined TRBV18 to TRBJ2-5, with the D call perhaps TRBD1 or TRBD2, each one matching 5 bases. The DNA end favors TRBJ2-7, so the J call may be wrong. This material consisted of CD4+ or CD8+ T cells sorted from blood, taken in a trial of the OX40 agonist ivuxolimab. This sequence was found in an adult with an advanced solid tumor such as melanoma, head and neck, liver or kidney cancer. In nucleotides, the sequence is TGTGCCAGCTCTCGGGACGGGGCCTACGAGCAGTACTTC. Its translation reads: CASSRDGAYEQYF.